Following are 17 T cell receptor beta chains from one sample sequenced in a study of radiotherapy plus CTLA-4 blockade in lung cancer. Generated by immunoSEQ multiplex PCR, the TCRdb table keeps only in-frame clones and is missing some. The data show around 70,000 clones, more than 70% seen once. The input for sequencing was peripheral blood, taken from a patient treated with radiotherapy plus ipilimumab. The receptors derive from a human donor with non-small cell lung cancer whose response to radiotherapy plus ipilimumab could not be evaluated. Some clones in this sample may be carry-over from other donors' samples.

The chain couples TRBV15 to TRBJ1-5, with TRBD1 matching over 7 bases. J lost 2 bases, V lost 1 base, and 2 bases had no gene match. Germline CDR1 LNHNV, CDR2 YYDKDF (reference sequence). The CDR3 totals 15 residues. CDR3: CATSRAGTGNQPQHF. DNA of the CDR3: TGTGCCACCAGCAGAGCAGGGACAGGCAATCAGCCCCAGCATTTT.

This clone was seen only a few times. The rearrangement links TRBV10-3 to TRBJ1-4; perhaps TRBD1 as D (5 bases). Germline values: CDR1 ENHRY, CDR2 SYGVKD. The ends were cut back, 0 bases at V and 8 bases at J, with 10 bases in the middle. There are 14 residues in the CDR3. CDR3: CAISESGGEEKLFF. The CDR3 DNA reads TGTGCCATCAGTGAGTCAGGAGGGGAAGAAAAACTGTTTTTT.

V gene TRBV7-8 combines with J gene TRBJ1-5; 7 nucleotides line up with TRBD1. V trimming: 1 base; J trimming: 5 bases; junction bases outside the gene matches: 5. The V gene's germline CDR1 is SGHVS and CDR2 FQNEAQ. The CDR3 is 15 residues long. CDR3 protein: CASSLVRGPDQPQHF. The CDR3 DNA reads TGTGCCAGCAGCTTAGTTAGGGGGCCGGATCAGCCCCAGCATTTT.

J is TRBJ1-4 and V is TRBV7-9; D is unclear. Germline CDR1 reads SEHNR; CDR2 reads FQNEAQ (reference sequence). Trimming removed 5 bases from V and 2 bases from J, with 6 bases in between. The CDR3 extends over 13 amino acids. The CDR3 region is CASSPPTNEKLFF. The CDR3 nucleotides are TGTGCCAGCAGCCCCCCTACTAATGAAAAACTGTTTTTT.

Only a few counts were recorded for this clone. The chain recombines TRBV14 with TRBJ1-2, with 10 bases aligning to TRBD1. The CDR3 is 14 residues long. Germline V gene lookup returns CDR1 SGHDN and CDR2 FVKESK. V gave up 4 bases and J gave up 12 bases; unmatched junction bases: 11. The CDR3 is CASSLGQGFPSNTF. The CDR3 nucleotides read TGTGCCAGCAGCCTGGGACAGGGGTTCCCGTCTAACACCTTC.

This clone has a handful of counts. The rearrangement uses TRBV9 and TRBJ2-1; TRBD1 agrees at 10 bases. J lost 4 bases, V lost 5 bases, and 6 bases had no gene match. The CDR3 has 15 residues. Germline assignment: CDR1 SGDLS and CDR2 YYNGEE. In DNA, the CDR3 is TGTGCCAGCAGTACCGGGACAGGGGAGTACAATGAGCAGTTCTTC. Protein sequence: CASSTGTGEYNEQFF. Combining the CDR3 with reference TRBV9 and TRBJ2-1 gives the whole variable domain DSGVTQTPKHLITATGQRVTLRCSPRSGDLSVYWYQQSLDQGLQFLIQYYNGEERAKGNILERFSAQQFPDLHSELNLSSLELGDSALYFCASSTGTGEYNEQFFGPGTRLTVL.

This clone was detected once. V gene TRBV28 combines with J gene TRBJ2-3; D remains ambiguous. V dropped 3 bases and J dropped 1 base, with 11 bases sitting between them. This CDR3 has 15 residues. The germline V gene encodes CDR1 MDHEN and CDR2 SYDVKM. The CDR3 DNA follows: TGTGCCAGCAGTTTCATTGCGGAAGGCACAGATACGCAGTATTTT. This sequence encodes CASSFIAEGTDTQYF.

This chain uses TRBV7-8 with TRBJ1-1, with unresolved D. CDR1 and CDR2 from the germline V gene are SGHVS and FQNEAQ. V lost 4 bases and J lost 1, with 7 bases in between. The CDR3 has 13 residues. Here the CDR3 DNA reads TGTGCCAGCAGCTCGACACCGAACACTGAAGCTTTCTTT. Translation gives CASSSTPNTEAFF.

V and J are TRBV4-1 and TRBJ2-4; 7 bases line up with TRBD1. V was pared by 3 bases and J by 6 bases, with 5 bases of the junction left unmatched. The CDR3 runs to 14 residues. Germline V lookup: CDR1 MGHRA, CDR2 YSYEKL. CDR3 coding DNA: TGCGCCAGCAGCCACGTTAGACAGGGAAACATTCAGTACTTC. It is translated as CASSHVRQGNIQYF.

The chain uses TRBV28 and TRBJ2-7, with TRBD1 matching over 10 bases. Germline CDR1 MDHEN, CDR2 SYDVKM. The CDR3 spans 14 residues. J lost 6 bases, V lost 6 bases, and 8 bases had no gene match. The CDR3 protein is CASRIRQGAGEQYF. CDR3 sequence (DNA): TGTGCCAGCAGGATCCGACAGGGGGCCGGCGAGCAGTACTTC.

The chain carries TRBV21-1 and TRBJ2-7; the D call in the table, TRBD2, was not verified against the DNA. TRBV21-1 is given as a pseudogene. This CDR3 has 16 amino acids. CDR3 in DNA: TGTGCCAGCAGCAAAGCTATCGGGGGAGTTCGCTACGAGCAGTACTTC. Translating gives CASSKAIGGVRYEQYF.

The chain joins TRBV18 to TRBJ2-7; 8 bases are a match to TRBD1. Germline CDR1 is KGHSH and CDR2 is LQKENI. The junction had 11 bases not matched to a gene; V was cut back by 2 bases and J by 2 bases. The CDR3 extends over 17 amino acids. CDR3: CASSPGPRGLRAYEQYF. In DNA form, the CDR3 reads TGTGCCAGCTCACCAGGGCCCAGGGGGCTTCGTGCCTACGAGCAGTACTTC.

The chain joins TRBV5-1 to TRBJ2-5, with 12 bases identical to TRBD2. This CDR3 region has 17 residues. Per the germline V gene, CDR1 is SGHRS and CDR2 is YFSETQ. The V gene end was trimmed by 0 bases and the J gene end by 4 bases; junction bases not matched to a gene: 7. The CDR3 sequence: CASSLVLAGGRAETQYF. The CDR3 DNA sequence: TGCGCCAGCAGCTTGGTACTAGCGGGGGGCCGGGCAGAGACCCAGTACTTC.

This clone occurred many times. The gene calls are TRBV4-3 and TRBJ2-2, with D possibly matching TRBD2 (7 bases). Trimming shortened V by 2 bases and J by 7 bases, and 14 bases separated the two germline ends. Germline lookup yields CDR1 LGHNA and CDR2 YSLEER. The CDR3 has 15 amino acids. The CDR3 reads CASSQLGGLGGELFF. The CDR3, as DNA: TGCGCCAGCAGCCAATTGGGGGGGCTAGGCGGGGAGCTGTTTTTT.

The rearrangement links TRBV28 to TRBJ1-2; a weak D match, TRBD1 (5 bases). Trimming stripped 6 bases from V and 5 bases from J, with 16 bases between. This CDR3 region has 14 residues. The germline CDR1 and CDR2 sequences are MDHEN and SYDVKM. The chain's CDR3 is CASRVKTAIYGYTF. The CDR3 DNA sequence: TGTGCCAGCAGGGTTAAGACAGCGATATATGGCTACACCTTC.

The chain couples TRBV7-2 to TRBJ1-1; D is undetermined. V was cut by 10 bases and J by 1 base, with 10 bases left in between. This CDR3 region has 12 residues. Germline V CDR1 and CDR2: SGHTA, FQGNSA. CDR3 bases: TGTGCCATCCGGCGGGGGAACACTGAAGCTTTCTTT. This sequence encodes CAIRRGNTEAFF.

This clone came up once. The gene calls are TRBV6-5 and TRBJ2-1; the match to TRBD1 covers 8 bases. Germline V gene sequence: CDR1 MNHEY, CDR2 SVGAGI. The CDR3 has 14 residues. Trimming cost V 3 bases and J 6 bases; bases outside gene matches: 4. CDR3 sequence (DNA): TGTGCCAGCAGTTATACGGGACAGGTCAATGAGCAGTTCTTC. Translating gives CASSYTGQVNEQFF.